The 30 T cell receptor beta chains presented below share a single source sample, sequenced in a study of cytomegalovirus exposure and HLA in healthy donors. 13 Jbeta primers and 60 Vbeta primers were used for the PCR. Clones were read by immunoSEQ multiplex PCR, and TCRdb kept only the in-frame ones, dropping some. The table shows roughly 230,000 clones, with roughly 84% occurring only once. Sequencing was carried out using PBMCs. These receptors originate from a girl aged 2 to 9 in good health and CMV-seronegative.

The CDR3 DNA reads TGCGCCAGCAGCTTGTATTCGGGAGATACGCAGTATTTT. This codes for CASSLYSGDTQYF. The chain couples TRBV5-1 to TRBJ2-3, with D unclear. From germline, CDR1 is SGHRS and CDR2 YFSETQ. Trimming removed 1 base at V and 5 bases at J, with 8 bases between. This CDR3 comprises 13 residues. The complete variable domain, with remaining parts taken from reference TRBV5-1 and TRBJ2-3, reads KAGVTQTPRYLIKTRGQQVTLSCSPISGHRSVSWYQQTPGQGLQFLFEYFSETQRNKGNFPGRFSGRQFSNSRSEMNVSTLELGDSALYLCASSLYSGDTQYFGPGTRLTVL.

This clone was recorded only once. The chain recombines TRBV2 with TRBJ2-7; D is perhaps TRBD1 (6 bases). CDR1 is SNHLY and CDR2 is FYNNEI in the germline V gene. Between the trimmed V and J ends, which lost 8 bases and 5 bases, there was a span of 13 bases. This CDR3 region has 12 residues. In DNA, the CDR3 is TGTGCCAGCCTAGACAGGCCCCACGAGCAGTACTTC. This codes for CASLDRPHEQYF.

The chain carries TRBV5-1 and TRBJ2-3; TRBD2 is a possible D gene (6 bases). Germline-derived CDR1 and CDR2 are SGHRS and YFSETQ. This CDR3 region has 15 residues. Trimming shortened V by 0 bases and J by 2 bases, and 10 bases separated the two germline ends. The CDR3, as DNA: TGCGCCAGCAGCTTGGGGGGACTTCTCACAGATACGCAGTATTTT. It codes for CASSLGGLLTDTQYF.

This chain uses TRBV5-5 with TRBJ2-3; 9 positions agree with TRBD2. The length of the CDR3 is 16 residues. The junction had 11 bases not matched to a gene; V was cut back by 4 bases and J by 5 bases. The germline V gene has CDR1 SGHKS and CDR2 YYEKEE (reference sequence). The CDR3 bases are TGTGCCAGCAGCATCCTAGGCGGGGGGGCAGAAGATACGCAGTATTTT. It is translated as CASSILGGGAEDTQYF.

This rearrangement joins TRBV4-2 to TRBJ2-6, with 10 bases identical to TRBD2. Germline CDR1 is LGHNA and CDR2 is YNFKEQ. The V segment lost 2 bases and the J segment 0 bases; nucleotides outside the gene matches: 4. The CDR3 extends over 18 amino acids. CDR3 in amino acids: CASSQRLAGHSGANVLTF. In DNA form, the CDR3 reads TGTGCCAGCAGCCAACGACTAGCGGGCCACTCTGGGGCCAACGTCCTGACTTTC.

The CDR3 spells CASRRGQDTGELFF. The CDR3 DNA follows: TGTGCCAGCAGAAGAGGACAGGACACCGGGGAGCTGTTTTTT. The genes are TRBV6-1 and TRBJ2-2, with 7 nucleotides matching TRBD1. CDR1 MNHNS and CDR2 SASEGT come from the germline V gene. The V segment lost 6 bases and the J segment 3 bases; nucleotides outside the gene matches: 4. The CDR3 loop spans 14 amino acids.

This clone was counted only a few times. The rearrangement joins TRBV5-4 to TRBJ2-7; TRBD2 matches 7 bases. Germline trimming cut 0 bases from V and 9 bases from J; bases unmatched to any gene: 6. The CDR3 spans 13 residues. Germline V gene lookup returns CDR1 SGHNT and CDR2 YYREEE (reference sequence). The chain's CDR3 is CASSLAGTGGQYF. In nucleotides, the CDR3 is TGTGCCAGCAGCTTGGCCGGGACGGGAGGGCAGTACTTC.

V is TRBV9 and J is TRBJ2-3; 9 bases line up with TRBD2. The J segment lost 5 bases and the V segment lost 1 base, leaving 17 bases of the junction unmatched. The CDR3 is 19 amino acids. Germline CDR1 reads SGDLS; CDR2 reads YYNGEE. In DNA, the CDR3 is TGTGCCAGCAGCGTAAGGCCCCGGAGTCTAGCGGGGTTTGGAGATACGCAGTATTTT. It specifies CASSVRPRSLAGFGDTQYF.

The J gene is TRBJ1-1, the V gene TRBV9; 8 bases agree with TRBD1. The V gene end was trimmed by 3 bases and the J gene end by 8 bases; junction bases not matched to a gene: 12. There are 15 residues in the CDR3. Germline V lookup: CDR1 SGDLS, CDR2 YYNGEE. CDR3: CASSDDLRGQEEAFF. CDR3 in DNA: TGTGCCAGCAGCGATGATCTCAGGGGACAGGAGGAAGCTTTCTTT.

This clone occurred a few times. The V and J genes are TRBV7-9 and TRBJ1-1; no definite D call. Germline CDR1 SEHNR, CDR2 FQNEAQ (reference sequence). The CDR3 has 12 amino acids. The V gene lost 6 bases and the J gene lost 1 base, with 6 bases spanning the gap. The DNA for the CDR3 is TGTGCCAGCAGACTAGGGAACACTGAAGCTTTCTTT. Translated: CASRLGNTEAFF.

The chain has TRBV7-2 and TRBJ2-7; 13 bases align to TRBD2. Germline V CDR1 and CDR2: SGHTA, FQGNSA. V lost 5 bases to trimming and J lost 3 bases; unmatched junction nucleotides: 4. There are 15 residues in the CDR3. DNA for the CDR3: TGTGCCAGCAGCACGCGGACTAGCGGGAGCTACGAGCAGTACTTC. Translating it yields CASSTRTSGSYEQYF.

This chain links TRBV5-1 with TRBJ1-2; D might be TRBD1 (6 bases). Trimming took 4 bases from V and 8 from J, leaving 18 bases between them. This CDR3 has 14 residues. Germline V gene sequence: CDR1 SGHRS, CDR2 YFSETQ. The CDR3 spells CASSQSTGYDGYTF. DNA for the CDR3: TGCGCCAGCAGCCAGTCAACAGGGTATGACGGCTACACCTTC.

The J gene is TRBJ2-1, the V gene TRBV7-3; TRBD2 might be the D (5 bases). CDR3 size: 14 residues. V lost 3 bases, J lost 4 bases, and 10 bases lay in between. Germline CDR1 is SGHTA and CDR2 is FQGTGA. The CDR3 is CASSFSEGYNEQFF. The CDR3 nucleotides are TGTGCCAGCAGCTTCAGCGAGGGTTACAATGAGCAGTTCTTC.

The CDR3 nucleotides read TGTGCCAGCTCACCACCCGGGGCAGGGGGTGCTTTCTTT. Translation gives CASSPPGAGGAFF. The chain couples TRBV18 to TRBJ1-1; 7 bases are a match to TRBD1. After removal of 0 bases from V and 11 bases from J, the junction contained 6 bases not matched to a gene. The CDR3 spans 13 residues. From germline, CDR1 is KGHSH and CDR2 LQKENI.

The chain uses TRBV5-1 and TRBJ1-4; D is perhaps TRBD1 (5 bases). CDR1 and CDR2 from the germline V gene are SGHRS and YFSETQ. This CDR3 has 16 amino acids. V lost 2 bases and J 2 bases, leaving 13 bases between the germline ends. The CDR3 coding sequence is TGCGCCAGCAGCTTAGGCAGGGTGGCGACTAATGAAAAACTGTTTTTT. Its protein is CASSLGRVATNEKLFF.

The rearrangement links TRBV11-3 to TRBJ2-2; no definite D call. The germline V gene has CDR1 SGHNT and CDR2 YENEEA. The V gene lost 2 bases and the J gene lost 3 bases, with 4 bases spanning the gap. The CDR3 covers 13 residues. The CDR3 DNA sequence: TGTGCCAGCAGCTTACTGTACACCGGGGAGCTGTTTTTT. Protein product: CASSLLYTGELFF.

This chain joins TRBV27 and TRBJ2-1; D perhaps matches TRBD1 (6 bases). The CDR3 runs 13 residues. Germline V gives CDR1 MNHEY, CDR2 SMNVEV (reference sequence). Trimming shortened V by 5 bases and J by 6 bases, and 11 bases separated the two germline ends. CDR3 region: CASSTETGNEQFF. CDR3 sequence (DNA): TGTGCCAGCAGTACCGAGACAGGCAATGAGCAGTTCTTC.

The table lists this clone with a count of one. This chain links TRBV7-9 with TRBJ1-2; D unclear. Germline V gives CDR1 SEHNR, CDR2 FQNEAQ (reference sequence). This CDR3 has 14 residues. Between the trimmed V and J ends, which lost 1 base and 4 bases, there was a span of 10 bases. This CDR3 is CASSLVNPLYGYTF. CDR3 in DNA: TGTGCCAGCAGCTTAGTTAATCCCCTCTATGGCTACACCTTC.

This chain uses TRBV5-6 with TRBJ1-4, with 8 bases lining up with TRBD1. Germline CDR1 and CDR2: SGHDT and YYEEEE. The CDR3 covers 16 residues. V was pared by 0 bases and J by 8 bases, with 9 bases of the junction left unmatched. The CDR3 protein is CASSLALGQGEEKLFF. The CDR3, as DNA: TGTGCCAGCAGCTTGGCCTTAGGACAGGGTGAAGAAAAACTGTTTTTT.

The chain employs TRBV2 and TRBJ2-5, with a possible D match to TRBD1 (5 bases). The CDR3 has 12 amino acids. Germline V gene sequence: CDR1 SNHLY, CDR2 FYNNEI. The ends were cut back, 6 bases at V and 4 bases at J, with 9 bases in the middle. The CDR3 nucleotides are TGTGCCAGCAGCCCACAGGTAGAGACCCAGTACTTC. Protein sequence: CASSPQVETQYF.

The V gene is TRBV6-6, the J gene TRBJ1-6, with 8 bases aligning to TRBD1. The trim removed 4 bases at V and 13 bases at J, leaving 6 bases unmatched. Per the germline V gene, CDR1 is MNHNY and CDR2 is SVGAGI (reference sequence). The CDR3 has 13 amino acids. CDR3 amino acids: CASSLDQGAPLHF. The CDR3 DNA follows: TGTGCCAGCAGTTTAGACCAGGGGGCGCCCCTCCACTTT.

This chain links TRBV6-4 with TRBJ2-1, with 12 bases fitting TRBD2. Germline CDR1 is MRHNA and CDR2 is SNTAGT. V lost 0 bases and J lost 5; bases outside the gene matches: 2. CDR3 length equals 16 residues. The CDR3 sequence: CASSDSRTSGNNEQFF. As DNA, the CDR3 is TGTGCCAGCAGTGACTCGAGGACTAGCGGGAACAATGAGCAGTTCTTC.

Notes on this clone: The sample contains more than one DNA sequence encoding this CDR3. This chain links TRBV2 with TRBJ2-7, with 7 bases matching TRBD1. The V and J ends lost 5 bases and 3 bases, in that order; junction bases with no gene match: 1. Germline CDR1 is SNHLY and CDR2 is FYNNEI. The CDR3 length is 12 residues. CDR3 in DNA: TGTGCCAGCAGTAGGGACAGCTACGAGCAGTACTTC. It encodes CASSRDSYEQYF.

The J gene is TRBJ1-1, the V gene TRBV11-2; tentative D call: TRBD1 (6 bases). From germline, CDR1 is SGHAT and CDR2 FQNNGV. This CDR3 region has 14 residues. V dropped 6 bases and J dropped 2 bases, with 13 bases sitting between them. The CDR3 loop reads CASSLIRGNTEAFF. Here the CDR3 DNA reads TGTGCCAGCAGTTTAATCAGGGGAAACACTGAAGCTTTCTTT. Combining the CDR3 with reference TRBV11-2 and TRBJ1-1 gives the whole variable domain EAGVAQSPRYKIIEKRQSVAFWCNPISGHATLYWYQQILGQGPKLLIQFQNNGVVDDSQLPKDRFSAERLKGVDSTLKIQPAKLEDSAVYLCASSLIRGNTEAFFGQGTRLTVV.

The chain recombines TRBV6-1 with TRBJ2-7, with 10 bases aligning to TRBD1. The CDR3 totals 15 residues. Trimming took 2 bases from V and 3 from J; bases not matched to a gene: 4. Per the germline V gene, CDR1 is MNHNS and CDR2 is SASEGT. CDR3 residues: CASSEPGQGGYEQYF. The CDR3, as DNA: TGTGCCAGCAGTGAACCAGGACAGGGGGGCTACGAGCAGTACTTC.

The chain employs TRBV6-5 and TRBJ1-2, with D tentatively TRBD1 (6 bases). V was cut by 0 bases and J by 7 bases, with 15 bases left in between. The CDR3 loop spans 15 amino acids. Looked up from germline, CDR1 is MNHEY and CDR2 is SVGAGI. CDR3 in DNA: TGTGCCAGCAGTTACTCTGGATGGACAGACGGTGGCTACACCTTC. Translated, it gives CASSYSGWTDGGYTF.

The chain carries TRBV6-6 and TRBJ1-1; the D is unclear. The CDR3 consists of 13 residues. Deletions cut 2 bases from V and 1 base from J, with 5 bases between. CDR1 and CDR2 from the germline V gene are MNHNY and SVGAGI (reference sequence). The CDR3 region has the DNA TGTGCCAGCAGTTACGAGGGGAACACTGAAGCTTTCTTT. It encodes CASSYEGNTEAFF.

The CDR3 DNA reads as TGTGCCAGCAGCCTCCGGGACAGGAGGGGTGGCTACACCTTC. As protein: CASSLRDRRGGYTF. The chain employs TRBV27 and TRBJ1-2, with 8 bases fitting TRBD1. CDR1 is MNHEY and CDR2 is SMNVEV in the germline V gene (reference sequence). The CDR3 has 14 residues. The J segment lost 7 bases and the V segment lost 6 bases, leaving 10 bases of the junction unmatched.

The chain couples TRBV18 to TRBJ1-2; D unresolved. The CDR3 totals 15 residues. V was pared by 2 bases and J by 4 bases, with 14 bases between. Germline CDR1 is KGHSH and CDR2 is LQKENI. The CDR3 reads CASSPIAGNRYGYTF. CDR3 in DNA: TGTGCCAGCTCACCAATCGCGGGGAATCGCTATGGCTACACCTTC.

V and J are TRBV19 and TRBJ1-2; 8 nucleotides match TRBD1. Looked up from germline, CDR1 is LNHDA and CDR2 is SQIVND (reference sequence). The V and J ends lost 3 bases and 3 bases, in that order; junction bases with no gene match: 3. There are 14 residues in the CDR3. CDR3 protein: CASSIRGQYYGYTF. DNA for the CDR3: TGTGCCAGTAGTATCAGGGGGCAATACTATGGCTACACCTTC.